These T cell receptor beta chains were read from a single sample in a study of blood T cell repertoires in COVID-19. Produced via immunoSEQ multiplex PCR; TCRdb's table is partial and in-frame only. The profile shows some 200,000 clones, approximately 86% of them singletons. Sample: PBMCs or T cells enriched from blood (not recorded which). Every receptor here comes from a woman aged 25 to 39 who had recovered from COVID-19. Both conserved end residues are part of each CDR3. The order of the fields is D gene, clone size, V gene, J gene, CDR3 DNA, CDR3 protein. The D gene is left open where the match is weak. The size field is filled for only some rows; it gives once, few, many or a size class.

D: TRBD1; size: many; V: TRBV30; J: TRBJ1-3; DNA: TGTGCCTGGAGTGGGGACAGCAGCAGGCGAAACACCATATATTTT; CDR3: CAWSGDSSRRNTIYF
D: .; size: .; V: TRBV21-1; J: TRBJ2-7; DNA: TGTGCCAGCGATAGGGGGGGACCACCTAGATCCTACGAGCAGTACTTC; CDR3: CASDRGGPPRSYEQYF
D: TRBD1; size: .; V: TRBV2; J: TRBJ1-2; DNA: TGTGCCAGCGGAACCGGGACAGGGGCTGGAGAGGGTGGCTACACCTTC; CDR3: CASGTGTGAGEGGYTF
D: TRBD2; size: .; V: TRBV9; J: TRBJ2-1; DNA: TGTGCCAGCAGCTCACGGACTAGCGGGAATAACAATGAGCAGTTCTTC; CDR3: CASSSRTSGNNNEQFF
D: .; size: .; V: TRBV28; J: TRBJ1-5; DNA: TGTGCCAGCAGCCCCTTCGCGACCGGGATTCGGCAGCCCCAGCATTTT; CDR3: CASSPFATGIRQPQHF
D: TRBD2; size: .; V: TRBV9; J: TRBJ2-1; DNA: TGTGCCAGCAGCGTTGATACTAGCGGGAGTGAACCCTCCTACAATGAGCAGTTCTTC; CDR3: CASSVDTSGSEPSYNEQFF
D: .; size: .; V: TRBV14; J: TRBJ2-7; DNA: TGTGCCAGCAGCCCCCGACAGGTCAGCGAGCAGTACTTC; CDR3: CASSPRQVSEQYF
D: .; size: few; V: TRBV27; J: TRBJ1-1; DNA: TGTGCCAGCACCCCGCGAGGGGGATACGGGTTGACTGAAGCTTTCTTT; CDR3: CASTPRGGYGLTEAFF
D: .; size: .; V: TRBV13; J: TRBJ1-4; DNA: TGTGCCAGCAGCTTAGCTAGGGGAGGAAAACTGTTTTTT; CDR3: CASSLARGGKLFF
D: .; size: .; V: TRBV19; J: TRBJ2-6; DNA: TGTGCCAGTAGTATAGGTAACTCTGGGGCCAACGTCCTGACTTTC; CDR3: CASSIGNSGANVLTF
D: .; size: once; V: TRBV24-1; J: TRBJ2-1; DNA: TGTGCCACCAGTGATCACCGCAGGGTAGACAATGAGCAGTTCTTC; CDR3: CATSDHRRVDNEQFF
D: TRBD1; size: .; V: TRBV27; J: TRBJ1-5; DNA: TGTGCCAGCAGTTTATCGGGGACAGGGGTACAGCCCCAGCATTTT; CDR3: CASSLSGTGVQPQHF
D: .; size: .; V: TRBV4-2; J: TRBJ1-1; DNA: TGTGCCAGCAGCCAAGAACCTATGAGCACTGAAGCTTTCTTT; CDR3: CASSQEPMSTEAFF
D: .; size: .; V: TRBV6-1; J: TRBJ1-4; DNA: TGTGCCAGCAGTGAGCAATTATTTACGGCTAATGAAAAACTGTTTTTT; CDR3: CASSEQLFTANEKLFF
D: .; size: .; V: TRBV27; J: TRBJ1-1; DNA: TGTGCCAGCAGTACGGACATCGGAGGGACTGAAGCTTTCTTT; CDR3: CASSTDIGGTEAFF
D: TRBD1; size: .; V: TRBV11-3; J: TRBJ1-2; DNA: TGTGCCAGCAGCTTAGCCGGGACAGGGAGAAGATTTGAAGGCTACACCTTC; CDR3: CASSLAGTGRRFEGYTF
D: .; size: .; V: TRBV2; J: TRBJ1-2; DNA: TGTGCCAGCAGTGAAGTGGAGGACTATGGCTACACCTTC; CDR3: CASSEVEDYGYTF
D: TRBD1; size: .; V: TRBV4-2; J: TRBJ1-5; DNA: TGTGCCAGCAGCCATGCGGGACAGGGGAGTCAGCCCCAGCATTTT; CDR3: CASSHAGQGSQPQHF
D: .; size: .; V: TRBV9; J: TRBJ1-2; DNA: TGTGCCAGCAGCGTAGCATGGGGACTGAACTATGGCTACACCTTC; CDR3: CASSVAWGLNYGYTF
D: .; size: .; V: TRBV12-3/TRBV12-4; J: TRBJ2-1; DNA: TGTGCCAGCAGTCCCGACAATGAGCAGTTCTTC; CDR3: CASSPDNEQFF
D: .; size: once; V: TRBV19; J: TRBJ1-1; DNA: TGTGCCAGTAGTCATGGGAGGGGACGGTACACTGAAGCTTTCTTT; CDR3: CASSHGRGRYTEAFF
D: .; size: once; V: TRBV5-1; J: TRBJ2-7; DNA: TGCGCCAGCAGCTTGGTAGGGGGGGCCCGTACCTACGAGCAGTACTTC; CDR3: CASSLVGGARTYEQYF
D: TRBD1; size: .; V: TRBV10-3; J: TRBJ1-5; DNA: TGTGCCATCAGTGGGACAGGTTTAGGAGGCAATCAGCCCCAGCATTTT; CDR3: CAISGTGLGGNQPQHF
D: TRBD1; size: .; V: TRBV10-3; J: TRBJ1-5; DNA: TGTGCCATCAGTGAGTATGGCAGGGGGCAACAGCCCCAGCATTTT; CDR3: CAISEYGRGQQPQHF
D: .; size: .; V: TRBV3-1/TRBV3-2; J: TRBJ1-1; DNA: TGTGCCAGCAGCCCCCAGGACAGGAACACTGAAGCTTTCTTT; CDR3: CASSPQDRNTEAFF
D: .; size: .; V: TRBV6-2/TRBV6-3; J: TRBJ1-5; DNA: TGTGCCAGCAGTTACGATCAGACCGGAGCCTATAGCAATCAGCCCCAGCATTTT; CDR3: CASSYDQTGAYSNQPQHF
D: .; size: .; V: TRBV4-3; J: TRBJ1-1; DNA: TGCGCCAGCAGCCAAGATCCGGGGATCAACACTGAAGCTTTCTTT; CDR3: CASSQDPGINTEAFF
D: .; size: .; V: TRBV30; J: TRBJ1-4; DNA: TGTGCCTGGTCAGGACACAGAAATGAAAAACTGTTTTTT; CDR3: CAWSGHRNEKLFF
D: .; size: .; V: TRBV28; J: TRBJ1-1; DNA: TGTGCCAGCAGTTTACTCCAAGCGAACACTGAAGCTTTCTTT; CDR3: CASSLLQANTEAFF
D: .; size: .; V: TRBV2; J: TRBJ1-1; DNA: TGTGCCAGCAGAAACAGGGCGTACACTGAAGCTTTCTTT; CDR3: CASRNRAYTEAFF
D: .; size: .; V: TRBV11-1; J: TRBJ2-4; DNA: TGTGCCAGCAGCCTGCGACTAGGTCCCGAAAACATTCAGTACTTC; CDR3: CASSLRLGPENIQYF
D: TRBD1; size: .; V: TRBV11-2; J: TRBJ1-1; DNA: TGTGCCAGCAGCTTAGCGACAGGGTCGAACACTGAAGCTTTCTTT; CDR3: CASSLATGSNTEAFF
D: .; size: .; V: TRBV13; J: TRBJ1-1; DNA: TGTGCCAGCAGCTTACACGGGAGCACTGAAGCTTTCTTT; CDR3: CASSLHGSTEAFF
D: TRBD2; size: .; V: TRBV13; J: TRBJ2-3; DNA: TGTGCCAGCAGCGACCGGGGGACTAGCGGGAGTCTACTCCCTCGGGATACGCAGTATTTT; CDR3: CASSDRGTSGSLLPRDTQYF
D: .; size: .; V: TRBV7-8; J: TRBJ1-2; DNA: TGTGCCAGCAGCTTAGTCCTTTCAGGAAACTATGGCTACACCTTC; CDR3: CASSLVLSGNYGYTF
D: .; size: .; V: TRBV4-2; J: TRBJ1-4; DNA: TGTGCCAGCAGCCAAGATCCAGGACAGAATAATGAAAAACTGTTTTTT; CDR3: CASSQDPGQNNEKLFF
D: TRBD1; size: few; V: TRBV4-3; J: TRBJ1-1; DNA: TGCGCCAGCAGCCTCATGGGGACAGGTGAAGCTTTCTTT; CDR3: CASSLMGTGEAFF
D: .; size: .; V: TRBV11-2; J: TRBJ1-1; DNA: TGTGCCAGCAGCTCCGGACAAGGGCACACTGAAGCTTTCTTT; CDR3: CASSSGQGHTEAFF
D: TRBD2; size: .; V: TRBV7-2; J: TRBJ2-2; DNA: TGTGCCAGCAGCCCAGGACTAGAGTTTTCCGGGGAGCTGTTTTTT; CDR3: CASSPGLEFSGELFF
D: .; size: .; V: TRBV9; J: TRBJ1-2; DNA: TGTGCCAGCAGCGTAGATTCCAGGTCGCCCTCCAACTATGGCTACACCTTC; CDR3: CASSVDSRSPSNYGYTF
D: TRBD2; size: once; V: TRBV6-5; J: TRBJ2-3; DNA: TGTGCCAGCAGTTCCAGACTAGCGGCGTCGATGGATACGCAGTATTTT; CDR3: CASSSRLAASMDTQYF
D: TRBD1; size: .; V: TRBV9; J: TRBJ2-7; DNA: TGTGCCAGCAGCGAAGGGGGCAGCTCCTACGAGCAGTACTTC; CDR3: CASSEGGSSYEQYF
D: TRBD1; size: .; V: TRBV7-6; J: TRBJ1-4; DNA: TGTGCCAGCAGCTCGACAGGGGGCGTAGAAAAACTGTTTTTT; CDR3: CASSSTGGVEKLFF
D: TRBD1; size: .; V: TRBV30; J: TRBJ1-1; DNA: TGTGCCTGTCAGGGACAGATGAACACTGAAGCTTTCTTT; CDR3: CACQGQMNTEAFF
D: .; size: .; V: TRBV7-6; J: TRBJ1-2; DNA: TGTGCCAGCAGCTTGGAGGCGGGGATCGGAGACTATGGCTACACCTTC; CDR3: CASSLEAGIGDYGYTF
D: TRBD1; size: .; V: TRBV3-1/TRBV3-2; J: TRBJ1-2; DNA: TGTGCCAGCAGCTCCCGAGGACAGGGGAACTATGGCTACACCTTC; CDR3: CASSSRGQGNYGYTF
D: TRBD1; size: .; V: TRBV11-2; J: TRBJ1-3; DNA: TGTGCCAGCAGCCCTGGGACAGGGGTGTGGAGCTCTGGAAACACCATATATTTT; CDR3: CASSPGTGVWSSGNTIYF
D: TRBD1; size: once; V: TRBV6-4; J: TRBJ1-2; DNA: TGTGCCAGCAGTGTGGGACAGGGGGCGCGAGGCTACACCTTC; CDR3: CASSVGQGARGYTF
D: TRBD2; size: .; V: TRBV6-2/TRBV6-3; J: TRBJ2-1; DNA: TGTGCCAGCAGTCAACTAGCGGTGGCTGCTGAGCAGTTCTTC; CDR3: CASSQLAVAAEQFF
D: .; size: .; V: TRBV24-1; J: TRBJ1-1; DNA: TGTGCCACCAGTGATTCTGTCGCTGAAGCTTTCTTT; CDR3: CATSDSVAEAFF
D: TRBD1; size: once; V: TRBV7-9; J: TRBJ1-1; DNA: TGTGCCAGCAGCCCGATCTCCGGGACAGGGAACACTGAAGCTTTCTTT; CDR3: CASSPISGTGNTEAFF
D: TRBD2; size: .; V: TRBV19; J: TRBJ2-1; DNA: TGTGCCAGTAGCCGAAGCGGGAGGGCCACCTCCTCCTTCAATGAGCAGTTCTTC; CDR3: CASSRSGRATSSFNEQFF
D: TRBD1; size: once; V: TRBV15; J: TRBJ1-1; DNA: TGTGCCACCAGCTACGGACAGGACACTGAAGCTTTCTTT; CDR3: CATSYGQDTEAFF
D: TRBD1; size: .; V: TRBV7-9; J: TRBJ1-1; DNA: TGTGCCAGCAGCCTTGGGACAGGGGGCTTCACTGAAGCTTTCTTT; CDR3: CASSLGTGGFTEAFF
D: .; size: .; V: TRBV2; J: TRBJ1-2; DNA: TGTGCCAGCAGGACCCAGGGAGGGACTGGCTACACCTTC; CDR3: CASRTQGGTGYTF
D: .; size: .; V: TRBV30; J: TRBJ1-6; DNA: TGTGCCTGGTCCGGGGGGAGAACACCCAGGGTTGGGGACAATTCACCCCTCCACTTT; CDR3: CAWSGGRTPRVGDNSPLHF
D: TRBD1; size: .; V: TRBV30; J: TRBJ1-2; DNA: TGTGCCTGGAGTGCAACAGGGGGTAACTATGGCTACACCTTC; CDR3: CAWSATGGNYGYTF
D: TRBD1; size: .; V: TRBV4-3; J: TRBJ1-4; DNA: TGCGCCAGCAGCCACTCGACAGGGGTTAATGAAAAACTGTTTTTT; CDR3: CASSHSTGVNEKLFF
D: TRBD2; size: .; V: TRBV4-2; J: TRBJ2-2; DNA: TGTGCCAGCAGCCAATATCTGACTAGCGGGGGGGATACGAACACCGGGGAGCTGTTTTTT; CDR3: CASSQYLTSGGDTNTGELFF